The 32 T cell receptor beta chains below were found in one sample sequenced in a study of blood T cell repertoires in COVID-19 (dated by TCRdb to 2020 to 2022). Library construction relied on the immunoSEQ multiplex PCR assay. Sourced from immuneACCESS, this table was stored by TCRdb with only in-frame sequences that have V and J called. A share of the clones is absent; for the studies checked, an unresolved V gene accounts for under half, and the remainder has no known explanation. The sample profile shows about 150,000 clones; approximately 80% of them were found once. The biggest ten clones account for more than 5% of the sample. Material: PBMCs or T cells enriched from blood (not recorded which). The receptor set was obtained from a middle-aged woman who had recovered from COVID-19.

V and J are TRBV4-2 and TRBJ2-2, with D possibly TRBD2 on 5 matching bases. This CDR3 spans 15 amino acids. The ends were cut back, 1 base at V and 1 base at J, with 7 bases in the middle. Looked up from germline, CDR1 is LGHNA and CDR2 is YNFKEQ. DNA for the CDR3: TGTGCCAGCAGCCAAGGCGGGCAGAACACCGGGGAGCTGTTTTTT. Translation gives CASSQGGQNTGELFF.

This chain uses TRBV15 with TRBJ2-1; D unclear. CDR1 is LNHNV, CDR2 YYDKDF, per germline (reference sequence). The CDR3 runs to 14 residues. V lost 5 bases and J lost 0, with 8 bases in between. The CDR3 reads CATSYLSSYNEQFF. The CDR3 coding sequence is TGTGCCACCAGCTATTTGAGCTCCTACAATGAGCAGTTCTTC.

The V and J genes are TRBV19 and TRBJ1-2; TRBD1 matches at 9 bases. J lost 2 bases, V lost 3 bases, and 16 bases had no gene match. The CDR3 consists of 19 residues. Germline V CDR1 and CDR2: LNHDA, SQIVND (reference sequence). CDR3 sequence: CASSILSGQGKGSNYGYTF. As DNA, the CDR3 is TGTGCCAGTAGTATTCTATCGGGACAGGGAAAAGGATCAAACTATGGCTACACCTTC.

This clone showed up just a few times. The rearrangement links TRBV6-1 to TRBJ2-1, with 7 bases identical to TRBD2. The CDR3 loop spans 17 amino acids. The J segment lost 3 bases and the V segment lost 2 bases, leaving 10 bases of the junction unmatched. Germline values: CDR1 MNHNS, CDR2 SASEGT. CDR3 sequence: CASSEWFAGALYNEQFF. The CDR3 DNA reads as TGTGCCAGCAGTGAATGGTTTGCGGGAGCCCTCTACAATGAGCAGTTCTTC.

This chain connects TRBV9 to TRBJ1-4, with D perhaps matching TRBD1 (5 bases). Trimming removed 3 bases at V and 8 bases at J, with 17 bases between. The germline V gene encodes CDR1 SGDLS and CDR2 YYNGEE. The CDR3 is made up of 15 amino acids. The chain's CDR3 is CASSAPDGAGEKLFF. The DNA of the CDR3 is TGTGCCAGCAGCGCGCCAGATGGGGCGGGGGAAAAACTGTTTTTT.

The chain combines TRBV29-1 with TRBJ2-1; perhaps TRBD1 as D (5 bases). The CDR3 covers 13 residues. Per the germline V gene, CDR1 is SQVTM and CDR2 is ANQGSEA. This chain's CDR3 is CSIFGAAYNEQFF. DNA for the CDR3: TGCAGTATCTTTGGGGCAGCCTACAATGAGCAGTTCTTC.

The rearrangement joins TRBV11-2 to TRBJ2-7; TRBD2 might be the D (5 bases). Germline loops: CDR1 SGHAT, CDR2 FQNNGV. The V and J ends lost 1 base and 3 bases respectively, with 16 bases between them. The CDR3 is 16 residues long. The CDR3 reads CASSLAWLAGGYEQYF. The CDR3 nucleotides read TGTGCCAGCAGCTTAGCCTGGCTAGCCGGCGGCTACGAGCAGTACTTC.

This chain links TRBV27 with TRBJ2-1, with 7 bases lining up with TRBD2. Germline V gene data show CDR1 as MNHEY and CDR2 as SMNVEV (reference sequence). The V gene end was trimmed by 6 bases and the J gene end by 5 bases; junction bases not matched to a gene: 7. CDR3 length: 14 residues. CDR3 coding DNA: TGTGCCAGCAGCCCTGGGACTACCAACAATGAGCAGTTCTTC. It specifies CASSPGTTNNEQFF.

This rearrangement joins TRBV12-3 or TRBV12-4 to TRBJ2-7, with 7 bases that match TRBD1. The CDR3 has 13 amino acids. J was trimmed by 2 bases and V by 9 bases; bases with no gene match: 7. The CDR3: CASGDSLTYEQYF. Written as DNA, the CDR3 is TGTGCCAGTGGGGACAGCTTAACCTACGAGCAGTACTTC.

This clone was observed many times. This sequence joins TRBV4-1 and TRBJ2-6; 7 bases align to TRBD1. There are 19 residues in the CDR3. Trimming at V came to 1 base and at J to 0 bases, leaving 9 bases not matched to a gene. CDR1 is MGHRA, CDR2 YSYEKL, per germline. The CDR3 loop reads CASSQASGRGFSGANVLTF. The CDR3 DNA sequence: TGCGCCAGCAGCCAAGCTAGTGGCAGGGGGTTCTCTGGGGCCAACGTCCTGACTTTC.

This chain connects TRBV2 to TRBJ2-3, with D tentatively TRBD1 (6 bases). Germline V gene data show CDR1 as SNHLY and CDR2 as FYNNEI. V lost 6 bases, J lost 0 bases, and 13 bases lay in between. This CDR3 is 15 amino acids long. This CDR3 is CASSLDSPSTDTQYF. CDR3 sequence (DNA): TGTGCCAGCAGCCTGGACAGCCCTAGCACAGATACGCAGTATTTT. Together with reference TRBV2 and TRBJ2-3, the CDR3 gives the full variable domain: EPEVTQTPSHQVTQMGQEVILRCVPISNHLYFYWYRQILGQKVEFLVSFYNNEISEKSEIFDDQFSVERPDGSNFTLKIRSTKLEDSAMYFCASSLDSPSTDTQYFGPGTRLTVL.

The V and J genes are TRBV27 and TRBJ1-1, with 8 nucleotides matching TRBD1. This CDR3 comprises 14 residues. V gave up 4 bases and J gave up 6 bases; unmatched junction bases: 7. The germline CDR1 and CDR2 sequences are MNHEY and SMNVEV (reference sequence). Here the CDR3 reads CASSSLRQGPEAFF. CDR3 DNA sequence: TGTGCCAGCAGTTCCCTTAGACAGGGGCCTGAAGCTTTCTTT.

This chain joins TRBV29-1 and TRBJ1-4; no firm D call. Germline-derived CDR1 and CDR2 are SQVTM and ANQGSEA. The V and J ends lost 7 bases and 8 bases respectively, with 14 bases between them. This CDR3 contains 12 residues. The CDR3 region has the DNA TGCAGCGCCGCCTGGCGGGCCGAAAAACTGTTTTTT. It encodes CSAAWRAEKLFF.

The chain links TRBV5-5 to TRBJ1-3; 8 bases are shared with TRBD1. Germline V CDR1 and CDR2: SGHKS, YYEKEE (reference sequence). The trim removed 5 bases at V and 3 bases at J, leaving 7 bases unmatched. CDR3 length: 15 amino acids. The CDR3 reads CASSQRTGNGNTIYF. The CDR3 region has the DNA TGTGCCAGCAGTCAGAGGACAGGGAATGGAAACACCATATATTTT.

The chain recombines TRBV7-8 with TRBJ2-3, with D possibly being TRBD2 (5 bases). CDR1 and CDR2 (germline): SGHVS, FQNEAQ. V was clipped by 5 bases and J by 0 bases, with 18 bases between them. CDR3 length: 17 residues. The CDR3 loop reads CASSPLGGGPSTDTQYF. The CDR3 DNA follows: TGTGCCAGCAGCCCCCTTGGAGGCGGGCCTAGCACAGATACGCAGTATTTT.

This rearrangement joins TRBV5-8 to TRBJ1-5; weak D call: TRBD1 (5 bases). The length of the CDR3 is 15 residues. The V end was cut by 4 bases, the J end by 2 bases, with 13 bases between. CDR1 and CDR2 from the germline V gene are SGHTS and YDEGEE. The CDR3 bases are TGTGCCAGCAGCGAGCAGGGTTTGGGCAATCAGCCCCAGCATTTT. It specifies CASSEQGLGNQPQHF.

The chain joins TRBV6-5 to TRBJ1-5, with TRBD1 as a possible D gene (5 bases). The CDR3 spans 15 residues. Germline CDR1 is MNHEY and CDR2 is SVGAGI. Trimming removed 5 bases at V and 2 bases at J, with 13 bases between. The chain's CDR3 is CASSPRGSGNQPQHF. DNA of the CDR3: TGTGCCAGCAGTCCCCGGGGGAGTGGCAATCAGCCCCAGCATTTT.

V and J are TRBV7-9 and TRBJ1-3; 9 nucleotides line up with TRBD1. CDR1 is SEHNR and CDR2 is FQNEAQ in the germline V gene (reference sequence). V was pared by 3 bases and J by 1 base, with 1 base of the junction left unmatched. This CDR3 is built from 15 residues. CDR3 coding DNA: TGTGCCAGCAGCTTGGGACAGGGTTCTGGAAACACCATATATTTT. Its translation is CASSLGQGSGNTIYF.

The chain links TRBV7-6 to TRBJ2-7; maybe TRBD1 (5 bases). This CDR3 comprises 14 residues. The V gene lost 5 bases and the J gene lost 4 bases, with 15 bases spanning the gap. Germline CDR1 reads SGHVS; CDR2 reads FNYEAQ. The DNA of the CDR3 is TGTGCCAGCAGCCAAAGCTCAGGGTCTTACGAGCAGTACTTC. Encoded protein: CASSQSSGSYEQYF.

V is TRBV5-1 and J is TRBJ2-3; perhaps TRBD1 as D (5 bases). Germline CDR1 SGHRS, CDR2 YFSETQ. V was clipped by 4 bases and J by 6 bases, with 15 bases between them. This CDR3 comprises 14 residues. Written as DNA, the CDR3 is TGCGCCAGCAGCGAAACCAGGGTGCGGGATACGCAGTATTTT. Translating gives CASSETRVRDTQYF.

This clone has just a few counts. The rearrangement uses TRBV18 and TRBJ1-3; D uncertain. The V gene lost 2 bases and the J gene lost 2 bases, with 13 bases spanning the gap. The CDR3 runs 16 residues. Germline-derived CDR1 and CDR2 are KGHSH and LQKENI. CDR3 DNA: TGTGCCAGCTCACCAAGTTTGGGCGGGGCTGGAAACACCATATATTTT. Its protein product is CASSPSLGGAGNTIYF.

This clone came up once. The rearrangement uses TRBV5-8 and TRBJ2-7, with 8 bases identical to TRBD1. The CDR3 contains 14 residues. Germline-derived CDR1 and CDR2 are SGHTS and YDEGEE. The junction had 6 bases not matched to a gene; V was cut back by 4 bases and J by 3 bases. DNA of the CDR3: TGTGCCAGCAGCATCGGACAGGGTGGCTACGAGCAGTACTTC. Translating gives CASSIGQGGYEQYF. The full variable domain, with the rest looked up from reference TRBV5-8 and TRBJ2-7, is EAGVTQSPTHLIKTRGQQATLRCSPISGHTSVYWYQQALGLGLQFLLWYDEGEERNRGNFPPRFSGRQFPNYSSELNVNALELEDSALYLCASSIGQGGYEQYFGPGTRLTVT.

The chain is built from TRBV29-1 and TRBJ1-2, with TRBD1 as a possible D gene (5 bases). CDR1 SQVTM and CDR2 ANQGSEA come from the germline V gene. This CDR3 is 13 amino acids long. V was pared by 2 bases and J by 4 bases, with 11 bases between. The CDR3 is CSVELQALYGYTF. The DNA of the CDR3 is TGCAGCGTTGAACTACAGGCCCTCTATGGCTACACCTTC.

The chain recombines TRBV13 with TRBJ2-1; 11 nucleotides align to TRBD2. From germline, CDR1 is PRHDT and CDR2 FYEKMQ (reference sequence). With V trimmed by 4 bases and J by 5 bases, 7 bases remained unmatched. There are 16 residues in the CDR3. The DNA for the CDR3 is TGTGCCAGCAGCTACCTGGGACTAGCGGAGAACAATGAGCAGTTCTTC. Translating it yields CASSYLGLAENNEQFF.

The chain couples TRBV9 to TRBJ1-1; 9 bases fit TRBD1. Germline V gene data show CDR1 as SGDLS and CDR2 as YYNGEE. Trimming cost V 0 bases and J 4 bases; bases outside gene matches: 10. This CDR3 has 17 amino acids. The chain's CDR3 is CASSVVEQGARGTEAFF. As DNA, the CDR3 is TGTGCCAGCAGCGTAGTTGAACAGGGGGCTCGAGGCACTGAAGCTTTCTTT.

This clone has a single count. The gene calls are TRBV4-1 and TRBJ1-1; D may be TRBD1 (6 bases). Per germline, CDR1 MGHRA and CDR2 YSYEKL. The CDR3 is 14 amino acids. Trimming shortened V by 3 bases and J by 11 bases, and 19 bases separated the two germline ends. For the CDR3, the DNA is TGCGCCAGCAGCCAGTTGGGGGGGCTCCTCGGTGCTTTCTTT. Its translation is CASSQLGGLLGAFF.

This clone was counted many times. V gene TRBV6-1 combines with J gene TRBJ1-2, with D unresolved. V was pared by 2 bases and J by 1 base, with 17 bases between. This CDR3 contains 17 residues. Germline V gene data show CDR1 as MNHNS and CDR2 as SASEGT. The CDR3 spells CASSEFHNRGGNYGYTF. The CDR3 bases are TGTGCCAGCAGTGAATTCCACAACCGGGGAGGTAACTATGGCTACACCTTC.

The V call is TRBV5-1, the J call TRBJ1-5; D not resolved. Germline V CDR1 and CDR2: SGHRS, YFSETQ. The CDR3 is made up of 17 amino acids. With 4 bases removed from V and 0 bases from J, the gap between germline ends came to 17 bases. CDR3 region: CASSPGMIGYSNQPQHF. CDR3 DNA: TGCGCCAGCAGCCCGGGAATGATTGGGTATAGCAATCAGCCCCAGCATTTT. The variable domain in full, completed from reference TRBV5-1 and TRBJ1-5, reads KAGVTQTPRYLIKTRGQQVTLSCSPISGHRSVSWYQQTPGQGLQFLFEYFSETQRNKGNFPGRFSGRQFSNSRSEMNVSTLELGDSALYLCASSPGMIGYSNQPQHFGDGTRLSIL.

This chain uses TRBV4-1 with TRBJ1-2; D is possibly TRBD1 (5 bases). Germline CDR1 reads MGHRA; CDR2 reads YSYEKL. The V end lost 1 base, the J end lost 6 bases, and 12 bases lay between the germline ends. CDR3 length: 14 amino acids. CDR3 sequence (DNA): TGCGCCAGCAGCCAAGGGGGCAGGGTGGATGGCTACACCTTC. Its protein product is CASSQGGRVDGYTF.

The chain couples TRBV2 to TRBJ2-3; D perhaps matches TRBD2 (5 bases). Trimming removed 6 bases from V and 0 bases from J, with 19 bases in between. The CDR3 length is 17 residues. Germline CDR1 reads SNHLY; CDR2 reads FYNNEI. Written as DNA, the CDR3 is TGTGCCAGCAGGGGGAGAGTCACCCGACATAGCACAGATACGCAGTATTTT. Protein product: CASRGRVTRHSTDTQYF.

The V call is TRBV6-1, the J call TRBJ1-5, with no clear D. V lost 2 bases to trimming and J lost 2 bases, with 16 bases between them. Germline V gene lookup returns CDR1 MNHNS and CDR2 SASEGT. The CDR3 covers 17 residues. CDR3 residues: CASSEFRYREGNQPQHF. The CDR3, as DNA: TGTGCCAGCAGTGAATTTAGGTATAGGGAGGGCAATCAGCCCCAGCATTTT.

This clone was counted only a few times. The chain uses TRBV29-1 and TRBJ1-1; no definite D call. CDR3 length: 14 amino acids. Per the germline V gene, CDR1 is SQVTM and CDR2 is ANQGSEA. V dropped 4 bases and J dropped 2 bases, with 14 bases sitting between them. In nucleotides, the CDR3 is TGCAGCGTTGGGGTAGCCGGAGGCAACACTGAAGCTTTCTTT. It is translated as CSVGVAGGNTEAFF.